This T cell receptor beta chain was sequenced in a study of T cell responses to AZD1222 COVID-19 vaccine. The study, taken as a whole, reports: Regions 160-218 and 743-854 dominated among vaccine-associated CD4 TCRs spanning spike. Among the donors, most were white British and more were female, and clonal diversity was possibly underestimated. Spike-specific TCR repertoires showed rising breadth and depth after two AZD1222 doses.

Generated by immunoSEQ multiplex PCR, the TCRdb table keeps only in-frame clones and is missing some. The ten most abundant clones cover about 2.3% of a sample with about 140,000 clones. Trimming pared 7 bases from V and 3 bases from J, leaving 21 bases between. The CDR3 covers 16 residues. The germline CDR1 and CDR2 sequences are SGHNT and YENEEA. Turning to this clone: Its antigen remains unknown.

The clonotype was recovered from an adult in good health. The sequencing input was peripheral blood. V gene TRBV11-3 combines with J gene TRBJ1-1; unclear D gene. CDR3 DNA: TGTGCCAGCATTCGGCATCCCCTAAGGAGGTACACTGAAGCTTTCTTT. Its translation is CASIRHPLRRYTEAFF.